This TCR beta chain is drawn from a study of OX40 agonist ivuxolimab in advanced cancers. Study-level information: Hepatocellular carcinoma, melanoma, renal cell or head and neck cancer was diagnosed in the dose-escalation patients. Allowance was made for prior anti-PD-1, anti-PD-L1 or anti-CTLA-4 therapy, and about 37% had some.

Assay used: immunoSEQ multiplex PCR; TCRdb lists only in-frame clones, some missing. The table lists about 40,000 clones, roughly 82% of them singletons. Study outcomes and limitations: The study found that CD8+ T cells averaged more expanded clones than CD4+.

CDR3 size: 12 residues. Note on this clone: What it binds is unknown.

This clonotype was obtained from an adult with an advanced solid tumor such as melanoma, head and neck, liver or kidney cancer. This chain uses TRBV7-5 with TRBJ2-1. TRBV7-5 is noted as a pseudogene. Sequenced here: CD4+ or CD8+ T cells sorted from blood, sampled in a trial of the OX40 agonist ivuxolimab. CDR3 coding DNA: TGTGCCAGCAGGGACCCTTACAATGAGCAGTTCTTC. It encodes CASRDPYNEQFF.